This entry is about one T cell receptor (beta chain). Recruited during active infection, patients (from Seattle) were subsequently followed longitudinally. Original data processing: For nucleated cells, counts were estimated from reference gene primer amplification. The protocol was immunoSEQ multiplex PCR, while the TCRdb copy is restricted to in-frame clones and leaves out a portion. V, J and clone size are taken as reported in that table, and D and trimming were inferred from the DNA itself. The sample comprises some 80,000 clones, 70% to 90% of which are singletons, and approximately 11% rests with the top ten. This sample is drawn from a study of blood T cell repertoires in COVID-19. Overall study: Collection of acute and convalescent COVID-19 samples took place in the United States, Italy and Spain.

The germline CDR1 and CDR2 sequences are MDHEN and SYDVKM. CDR3 size: 12 residues. V trimming: 4 bases; J trimming: 5 bases; junction bases outside the gene matches: 1. The rearrangement links TRBV28 to TRBJ1-2, with 7 bases matching TRBD1. The sequenced sample was peripheral blood. The sequence was collected from a man aged 60 to 75 with COVID-19, enrolled during active disease. This CDR3 is CASSSTGYGYTF. In DNA, the CDR3 is TGTGCCAGCAGTTCGACAGGGTATGGCTACACCTTC.